What follows are 27 T cell receptor beta chains derived from one specimen sequenced in a study of T cell changes during pregnancy in multiple sclerosis. Clones were sequenced by immunoSEQ multiplex PCR, and TCRdb holds only the in-frame ones, with some missing. The sample shows tens of thousands of clones, more than 85% of them seen only once. Sample: CD4+ T cells from peripheral blood mononuclear cells, taken in the first trimester of pregnancy. The origin of the receptors is a female donor in good health, enrolled as a control in a pregnancy study.

Remarks on this clone: At one end the junction does not follow the germline gene, possibly because of a read error. V gene TRBV29-1 combines with J gene TRBJ2-7; tentative D call: TRBD1 (6 bases). Germline V gene data show CDR1 as SQVTM and CDR2 as ANQGSEA. This CDR3 is built from 13 residues. The CDR3 spells CSVDRGGAGTLVF. The DNA for the CDR3 is TGCAGCGTTGATCGAGGGGGAGCCGGGACACTTGTATTC.

CDR3 protein: CASSQLGHSDTQYF. The CDR3 coding sequence is TGCGCCAGCAGCCAATTGGGACATTCAGATACGCAGTATTTT. The chain combines TRBV4-3 with TRBJ2-3; D might be TRBD1 (6 bases). Germline CDR1 LGHNA, CDR2 YSLEER. V gave up 2 bases and J gave up 4 bases, with 10 bases separating them. The CDR3 has 14 amino acids.

This rearrangement joins TRBV4-3 to TRBJ2-6, with D possibly matching TRBD1 (6 bases). V shed 2 bases and J shed 1 base, with 6 bases lying between them. The CDR3 is 15 residues long. Germline values: CDR1 LGHNA, CDR2 YSLEER. The CDR3 DNA sequence: TGCGCCAGCAGCCAAACAGGGTCTGGGGCCAACGTCCTGACTTTC. This gives the protein CASSQTGSGANVLTF.

This clone showed up just once. CDR3: CAISGTENTEAFF. The CDR3 DNA reads TGTGCCATCAGCGGGACAGAGAACACTGAAGCTTTCTTT. The chain has TRBV10-3 and TRBJ1-1; 7 nucleotides agree with TRBD1. Germline V gene lookup returns CDR1 ENHRY and CDR2 SYGVKD. V shed 6 bases and J 1 base; nucleotides not matched to a gene: 2. The CDR3 is 13 residues long.

The CDR3 DNA is TGCGCCAGCAGCCGAAGGGACAGCAAGGCTGATACGCAGTATTTT. This encodes CASSRRDSKADTQYF. V gene TRBV5-1 combines with J gene TRBJ2-3, with 7 bases fitting TRBD1. The CDR3 loop spans 15 amino acids. Trimming at V came to 4 bases and at J to 6 bases, leaving 11 bases not matched to a gene. Germline loops: CDR1 SGHRS, CDR2 YFSETQ.

This clone was seen just once. This chain links TRBV15 with TRBJ2-5, with TRBD2 matching over 12 bases. The CDR3 sequence is 16 residues long. The junction had 7 bases not matched to a gene; V was cut back by 4 bases and J by 4 bases. The V gene's germline CDR1 is LNHNV and CDR2 YYDKDF (reference sequence). CDR3 in amino acids: CATSTPLAGGRETQYF. In DNA, the CDR3 is TGTGCCACCAGCACCCCGCTAGCGGGGGGGCGAGAGACCCAGTACTTC.

J is TRBJ1-2 and V is TRBV7-6; D may be TRBD1 (5 bases). The CDR3 has 13 residues. Between the trimmed V and J ends, which lost 3 bases and 2 bases, there was a span of 7 bases. The germline gives CDR1 SGHVS, CDR2 FNYEAQ. Here the CDR3 DNA reads TGTGCCAGCAGCTTGGGGCTAAACTATGGCTACACCTTC. Its translation is CASSLGLNYGYTF.

The chain combines TRBV5-5 with TRBJ2-1, with TRBD1 identical over 7 bases. The CDR3 contains 15 residues. Germline CDR1 is SGHKS and CDR2 is YYEKEE (reference sequence). V lost 5 bases, J lost 7 bases, and 12 bases stayed unmatched. The CDR3 spells CASRLRPGTENEQFF. CDR3 sequence (DNA): TGTGCCAGCAGACTAAGACCCGGGACAGAGAATGAGCAGTTCTTC.

The genes are TRBV4-2 and TRBJ1-1, with D possibly being TRBD1 (5 bases). Germline V gene data show CDR1 as LGHNA and CDR2 as YNFKEQ. The V end was cut by 0 bases, the J end by 0 bases, with 11 bases between. The CDR3 is made up of 16 amino acids. This CDR3 reads CASSQDYGGLNTEAFF. The CDR3 nucleotides are TGTGCCAGCAGCCAAGATTACGGGGGATTGAACACTGAAGCTTTCTTT.

J is TRBJ1-1 and V is TRBV5-6, with TRBD1 matching 7 bases. Germline CDR1 is SGHDT and CDR2 is YYEEEE. Trimming at V came to 4 bases and at J to 11 bases, leaving 17 bases not matched to a gene. The CDR3 sequence is 15 residues long. CDR3 in amino acids: CASSEPGQTYLGAFF. The CDR3 bases are TGTGCCAGCAGCGAACCGGGACAGACCTATCTGGGTGCTTTCTTT.

With regard to this clone: One junction end disagrees with the germline gene, perhaps due to a read error. J is TRBJ1-2 and V is TRBV4-1; D ambiguous. Germline values: CDR1 MGHRA, CDR2 YSYEKL. This CDR3 has 14 amino acids. The DNA for the CDR3 is TGCGCCAGCGGCCAAGGCTGGGCCGCGACCTCCTACACCTTC. Translating it yields CASGQGWAATSYTF.

The genes are TRBV4-1 and TRBJ2-7, with D possibly matching TRBD1 (6 bases). This CDR3 region has 15 residues. The ends were cut back, 1 base at V and 1 base at J, with 11 bases in the middle. Germline V gene sequence: CDR1 MGHRA, CDR2 YSYEKL. The CDR3 sequence: CASSQVSQGSYEQYF. The DNA of the CDR3 is TGCGCCAGCAGCCAAGTGTCACAGGGATCCTACGAGCAGTACTTC.

This rearrangement joins TRBV6-8 to TRBJ2-7; D perhaps matches TRBD2 (5 bases). Trimming removed 7 bases at V and 4 bases at J, with 20 bases between. Germline-derived CDR1 and CDR2 are MNHGY and SAAAGT. The CDR3 spans 15 residues. The CDR3 protein is CASNDPRERDYEQYF. CDR3 bases: TGTGCCAGCAATGACCCAAGGGAGAGAGATTACGAGCAGTACTTC.

The CDR3 region is CASKAGNAQYF. CDR3 in DNA: TGTGCCAGCAAAGCAGGGAACGCGCAGTACTTC. The V gene is TRBV6-5, the J gene TRBJ2-7, with D possibly matching TRBD1 (5 bases). The germline gives CDR1 MNHEY, CDR2 SVGAGI. The ends were cut back, 7 bases at V and 9 bases at J, with 13 bases in the middle. This CDR3 spans 11 amino acids.

The chain links TRBV7-9 to TRBJ2-5, with TRBD1 matching over 7 bases. This CDR3 is 15 amino acids long. In germline, CDR1 is SEHNR, CDR2 FQNEAQ (reference sequence). V gave up 3 bases and J gave up 3 bases; unmatched junction bases: 7. CDR3 DNA: TGTGCCAGCAGCTTGACAGGGAGAGGAGAAGAGACCCAGTACTTC. It specifies CASSLTGRGEETQYF.

The chain carries TRBV19 and TRBJ1-6, with 8 nucleotides matching TRBD1. The V segment lost 6 bases and the J segment 0 bases; nucleotides outside the gene matches: 13. This CDR3 spans 19 amino acids. CDR1 and CDR2 (germline): LNHDA, SQIVND (reference sequence). The CDR3 loop reads CASRAQGDVLSSYNSPLHF. Written as DNA, the CDR3 is TGTGCCAGTAGGGCACAGGGGGACGTACTGAGCTCCTATAATTCACCCCTCCACTTT.

This chain joins TRBV28 and TRBJ2-1; D is unclear. This CDR3 contains 12 residues. Germline CDR1 is MDHEN and CDR2 is SYDVKM. V was shortened by 3 bases and J by 3 bases, with 3 bases between the two germline ends. CDR3 in DNA: TGTGCCAGCAGTTTGCGCTACAATGAGCAGTTCTTC. Residues: CASSLRYNEQFF.

This chain uses TRBV4-3 with TRBJ1-5; 9 bases map to TRBD1. V lost 3 bases and J lost 1; bases outside the gene matches: 1. This CDR3 comprises 15 residues. Germline lookup yields CDR1 LGHNA and CDR2 YSLEER. The CDR3 bases are TGCGCCAGCAGCCAGGGACAGGGAAGCAATCAGCCCCAGCATTTT. It specifies CASSQGQGSNQPQHF.

The J gene is TRBJ2-3, the V gene TRBV7-2, with TRBD2 matching over 12 bases. Germline CDR1 reads SGHTA; CDR2 reads FQGNSA. J was trimmed by 0 bases and V by 5 bases; bases with no gene match: 9. CDR3 length: 18 amino acids. CDR3 region: CASSLGPGTSGSTDTQYF. The CDR3 DNA reads as TGTGCCAGCAGCCTCGGACCCGGGACTAGCGGGAGCACAGATACGCAGTATTTT.

The V call is TRBV18, the J call TRBJ1-3; TRBD1 is a possible D gene (6 bases). The CDR3 length is 15 residues. Germline CDR1 reads KGHSH; CDR2 reads LQKENI. V shed 3 bases and J shed 0 bases, with 9 bases lying between them. As DNA, the CDR3 is TGTGCCAGCTCACCCGACAGGAGCTCTGGAAACACCATATATTTT. Its protein product is CASSPDRSSGNTIYF.

The genes are TRBV5-1 and TRBJ2-3; 11 bases fit TRBD2. The germline V gene has CDR1 SGHRS and CDR2 YFSETQ. CDR3 length: 17 residues. V gave up 4 bases and J gave up 1 base; unmatched junction bases: 8. This CDR3 reads CASSGTSGGGGTDTQYF. DNA for the CDR3: TGCGCCAGCAGCGGAACTAGCGGGGGAGGTGGCACAGATACGCAGTATTTT.

This clone was observed a handful of times. This chain connects TRBV11-1 to TRBJ2-1, with D possibly matching TRBD2 (9 bases). Germline V gene sequence: CDR1 SGHAT, CDR2 FQDESV (reference sequence). Trimming shortened V by 6 bases and J by 4 bases, and 19 bases separated the two germline ends. The CDR3 covers 16 residues. The CDR3 DNA reads as TGTGCCAGCAGTCCAGGGGGCGGGGGGGTGTACAATGAGCAGTTCTTC. Translated, it gives CASSPGGGGVYNEQFF. The variable domain in full, completed from reference TRBV11-1 and TRBJ2-1, reads EAEVAQSPRYKITEKSQAVAFWCDPISGHATLYWYRQILGQGPELLVQFQDESVVDDSQLPKDRFSAERLKGVDSTLKIQPAELGDSAMYLCASSPGGGGVYNEQFFGPGTRLTVL.

The chain has TRBV28 and TRBJ1-6, with D possibly TRBD1 on 6 matching bases. Germline V gene data show CDR1 as MDHEN and CDR2 as SYDVKM. Trimming pared 6 bases from V and 6 bases from J, leaving 12 bases between. The CDR3 covers 14 residues. The CDR3 nucleotides are TGTGCCAGCAGCCAAGGACAGTTTAATTCACCCCTCCACTTT. Amino acid sequence: CASSQGQFNSPLHF.

J is TRBJ2-4 and V is TRBV4-1; 15 bases agree with TRBD2. Germline loops: CDR1 MGHRA, CDR2 YSYEKL. Trimming at V came to 4 bases and at J to 0 bases, leaving 4 bases not matched to a gene. CDR3 length: 18 residues. The CDR3 DNA reads TGCGCCAGCAGCCCGGGACTAGCGGGGGGTCTAGCCAAAAACATTCAGTACTTC. This codes for CASSPGLAGGLAKNIQYF.

This rearrangement joins TRBV11-3 to TRBJ2-5; 14 bases line up with TRBD2. The germline V gene has CDR1 SGHNT and CDR2 YENEEA. CDR3 length: 17 amino acids. V shed 1 base, J shed 5 bases, and the junction held 6 bases outside the gene matches. CDR3 nucleotide sequence: TGTGCCAGCAGCTTAGGAGGGGGACTAGCGGGAGAGGAGACCCAGTACTTC. Amino acid sequence: CASSLGGGLAGEETQYF.

J is TRBJ1-2 and V is TRBV28; 7 positions agree with TRBD1. Germline trimming cut 2 bases from V and 7 bases from J; bases unmatched to any gene: 7. The CDR3 extends over 14 amino acids. Germline CDR1 reads MDHEN; CDR2 reads SYDVKM. CDR3 bases: TGTGCCAGCAGTTTACTCACAGGGGCAGGTGGCTACACCTTC. This encodes CASSLLTGAGGYTF.

This chain uses TRBV7-2 with TRBJ1-3; 9 bases map to TRBD1. Germline V gives CDR1 SGHTA, CDR2 FQGNSA. After removal of 5 bases from V and 4 bases from J, the junction contained 6 bases not matched to a gene. The CDR3 contains 15 residues. CDR3 coding DNA: TGTGCCAGCAGCCTGGGACAGGGATTCGGAAACACCATATATTTT. Translated: CASSLGQGFGNTIYF.